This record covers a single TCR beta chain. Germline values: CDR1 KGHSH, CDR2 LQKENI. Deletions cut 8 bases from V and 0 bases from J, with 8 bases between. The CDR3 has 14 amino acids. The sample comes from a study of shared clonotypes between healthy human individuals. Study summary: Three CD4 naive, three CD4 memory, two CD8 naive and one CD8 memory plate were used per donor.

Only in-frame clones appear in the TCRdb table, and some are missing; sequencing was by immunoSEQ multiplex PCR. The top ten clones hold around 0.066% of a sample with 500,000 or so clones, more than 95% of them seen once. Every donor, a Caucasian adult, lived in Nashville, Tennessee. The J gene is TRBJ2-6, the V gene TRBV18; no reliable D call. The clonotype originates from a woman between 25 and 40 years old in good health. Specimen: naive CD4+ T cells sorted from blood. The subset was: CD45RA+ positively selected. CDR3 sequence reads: CASLQSSGANVLTF. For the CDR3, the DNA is TGTGCCAGCCTCCAGAGCTCTGGGGCCAACGTCCTGACTTTC.